Listed below are T cell receptor beta chains from one sample, sequenced in a study of cytomegalovirus exposure and HLA in healthy donors. Sequencing was performed with immunoSEQ multiplex PCR; in TCRdb, only in-frame clones are kept and a portion is missing. Altogether 100,000 to 150,000 clones are present, 70% to 80% being singletons, with the ten largest covering approximately 2.6%. Sequenced material: PBMCs. Receptor source: a woman aged 60-75 years in good health and CMV-seropositive. Both conserved end residues are part of each CDR3. Fields, in order: D gene, J gene, clone size, V gene, CDR3 DNA, CDR3 protein. The D gene is left open where the match is weak. Not all rows give a size; the values are once, few, many and, for expanded clones, a class.

D gene: TRBD1
J gene: TRBJ2-1
clone size: once
V gene: TRBV10-3
CDR3 DNA: TGTGCCATCAGTGAGTCGAGCCGGGACAGGAGCAATGAGCAGTTCTTC
CDR3 protein: CAISESSRDRSNEQFF

D gene: -
J gene: TRBJ1-2
clone size: -
V gene: TRBV11-2
CDR3 DNA: TGTGCCAGCAGCTTAGATCTGGGGCCCAGCTATGGCTACACCTTC
CDR3 protein: CASSLDLGPSYGYTF

D gene: TRBD2
J gene: TRBJ2-7
clone size: -
V gene: TRBV4-1
CDR3 DNA: TGCGCCAGCAGCCAGGGTCTTGCGGGGGACTCCTACGAGCAGTACTTC
CDR3 protein: CASSQGLAGDSYEQYF

D gene: -
J gene: TRBJ1-6
clone size: -
V gene: TRBV19
CDR3 DNA: TGTGCCAGTAGTCCGGCTGGGGGGGGTTCACCCCTCCACTTT
CDR3 protein: CASSPAGGGSPLHF

D gene: -
J gene: TRBJ2-1
clone size: -
V gene: TRBV5-4
CDR3 DNA: TGTGCCAGCAGCTTAGGACGGGGGGCGGCCTACAATGAGCAGTTCTTC
CDR3 protein: CASSLGRGAAYNEQFF

D gene: TRBD2
J gene: TRBJ2-3
clone size: -
V gene: TRBV7-8
CDR3 DNA: TGTGCCAGCAGCTTAGGGACTAGCCCCCTCGGGACGCAGTATTTT
CDR3 protein: CASSLGTSPLGTQYF

D gene: TRBD1
J gene: TRBJ2-7
clone size: -
V gene: TRBV6-6
CDR3 DNA: TGTGCCAGCAGTCGACAGGGGATATCGGCCTACGAGCAGTACTTC
CDR3 protein: CASSRQGISAYEQYF

D gene: -
J gene: TRBJ2-7
clone size: -
V gene: TRBV5-1
CDR3 DNA: TGCGCCAGCAGCTTGGAAGGGGCGATTTCCTACGAGCAGTACTTC
CDR3 protein: CASSLEGAISYEQYF

D gene: TRBD1
J gene: TRBJ1-1
clone size: -
V gene: TRBV6-1
CDR3 DNA: TGTGCCAGCCGGGGACAGATGAACACTGAAGCTTTCTTT
CDR3 protein: CASRGQMNTEAFF

D gene: -
J gene: TRBJ2-3
clone size: -
V gene: TRBV19
CDR3 DNA: TGTGCCAGTAGTATCGGTTTTAAAGATACGCAGTATTTT
CDR3 protein: CASSIGFKDTQYF

D gene: -
J gene: TRBJ2-7
clone size: -
V gene: TRBV9
CDR3 DNA: TGTGCCAGCAGCATGGGGGGGCAGGGGCCCTACGAGCAGTACTTC
CDR3 protein: CASSMGGQGPYEQYF

D gene: TRBD2
J gene: TRBJ2-3
clone size: few
V gene: TRBV7-3
CDR3 DNA: TGTGCCAGCAGCTCCCTATCCGGGGGGGGCACAGATACGCAGTATTTT
CDR3 protein: CASSSLSGGGTDTQYF

D gene: -
J gene: TRBJ2-1
clone size: -
V gene: TRBV2
CDR3 DNA: TGTGCCAGCAATCAGTACAGGGCGAATGAGCAGTTCTTC
CDR3 protein: CASNQYRANEQFF

D gene: TRBD1
J gene: TRBJ2-7
clone size: -
V gene: TRBV5-1
CDR3 DNA: TGCGCCAGCAGCTTGAAGGGGGCTTACGAGCAGTACTTC
CDR3 protein: CASSLKGAYEQYF

D gene: TRBD2
J gene: TRBJ2-7
clone size: -
V gene: TRBV7-8
CDR3 DNA: TGTGCCAGCAGCCCCCTTACTAGAGCGGGGGGGGACTACGAGCAGTACTTC
CDR3 protein: CASSPLTRAGGDYEQYF

D gene: TRBD2
J gene: TRBJ2-3
clone size: -
V gene: TRBV5-1
CDR3 DNA: TGCGCCAGCAGCTTGGCTCGCGGGGGGGCCCTTAGCTCAGATACGCAGTATTTT
CDR3 protein: CASSLARGGALSSDTQYF

D gene: -
J gene: TRBJ1-1
clone size: -
V gene: TRBV6-6
CDR3 DNA: TGTGCCAGCAGTCGCCCGGGGGGGAACACTGAAGCTTTCTTT
CDR3 protein: CASSRPGGNTEAFF

D gene: TRBD1
J gene: TRBJ1-1
clone size: -
V gene: TRBV29-1
CDR3 DNA: TGCAGCGGGCGACAGGGGGCCGCGGACACTGAAGCTTTCTTT
CDR3 protein: CSGRQGAADTEAFF

D gene: TRBD2
J gene: TRBJ2-7
clone size: -
V gene: TRBV7-9
CDR3 DNA: TGTGCCAGCAGCCCTACTTGGGAGGGTGCCTACGAGCAGTACTTC
CDR3 protein: CASSPTWEGAYEQYF

D gene: TRBD1
J gene: TRBJ2-3
clone size: -
V gene: TRBV5-1
CDR3 DNA: TGCGCCAGCAGCTTGGGGGACAGTTACACAGATACGCAGTATTTT
CDR3 protein: CASSLGDSYTDTQYF

D gene: TRBD1
J gene: TRBJ1-2
clone size: -
V gene: TRBV9
CDR3 DNA: TGTGCCAGCAGCCAAGGGACAGGGAACTATGGCTACACCTTC
CDR3 protein: CASSQGTGNYGYTF